The 27 T cell receptor beta chains listed next were all sequenced from one sample in a study of coeliac disease. This table comes from immunoSEQ multiplex PCR, and its TCRdb copy is limited to in-frame clones, with some not included. The repertoire has fewer than 2,500 clones, more than 55% of them found once; the top ten carry more than 15%. Sequencing used lamina propria lymphocytes from the gut. These receptors originate from a woman between 45 and 65 years old with celiac disease on a gluten-free diet.

The chain is built from TRBV7-9 and TRBJ1-2, with 10 bases that match TRBD1. There are 15 residues in the CDR3. The germline V gene has CDR1 SEHNR and CDR2 FQNEAQ (reference sequence). With 5 bases clipped from V and 2 bases from J, the junction kept 5 bases outside the gene matches. The CDR3 region has the DNA TGTGCCAGCAGCGGCCAGGGACAGGGGAACTATGGCTACACCTTC. Encoded protein: CASSGQGQGNYGYTF.

The rearrangement uses TRBV28 and TRBJ1-6, with 8 bases identical to TRBD1. V shed 5 bases and J 8 bases; nucleotides not matched to a gene: 5. Germline V gives CDR1 MDHEN, CDR2 SYDVKM. The CDR3 consists of 14 residues. This CDR3 is CASSADRGYSPLHF. CDR3 nucleotide sequence: TGTGCCAGCAGTGCAGACAGGGGTTATTCACCCCTCCACTTT.

This chain uses TRBV5-6 with TRBJ1-1; 7 nucleotides agree with TRBD1. This CDR3 spans 14 amino acids. Germline CDR1 reads SGHDT; CDR2 reads YYEEEE. V trimming: 5 bases; J trimming: 3 bases; junction bases outside the gene matches: 7. In DNA, the CDR3 is TGTGCCAGCAGTCGACAGGGTAGAGACACTGAAGCTTTCTTT. Translated: CASSRQGRDTEAFF.

This clone was counted once. A read error likely explains this, since a far larger clone differs by one base. The CDR3 loop reads CASGRGSSAGNTIYF. The CDR3 DNA sequence: TGTGCCAGCGGGAGAGGGTCTTCGGCTGGAAACACCATATATTTT. The rearrangement links TRBV6-5 to TRBJ1-3, with D unclear. The CDR3 is made up of 15 amino acids. Germline assignment: CDR1 MNHEY and CDR2 SVGAGI. V gave up 8 bases and J gave up 2 bases, with 16 bases separating them.

This clone has only a few counts. The chain links TRBV18 to TRBJ1-1; a possible D gene is TRBD1 (6 bases). Germline V gene sequence: CDR1 KGHSH, CDR2 LQKENI. The V gene lost 2 bases and the J gene lost 0 bases, with 10 bases spanning the gap. This CDR3 contains 15 residues. This CDR3 is CASSPSTGLNTEAFF. The CDR3 DNA is TGTGCCAGCTCACCAAGCACAGGGCTGAACACTGAAGCTTTCTTT. Using reference TRBV18 and TRBJ1-1 for the parts outside the CDR3, the full variable domain is NAGVMQNPRHLVRRRGQEARLRCSPMKGHSHVYWYRQLPEEGLKFMVYLQKENIIDESGMPKERFSAEFPKEGPSILRIQQVVRGDSAAYFCASSPSTGLNTEAFFGQGTRLTVV.

This clone was detected only a few times. CDR3 bases: TGTGCCAGCAGTTATGTCACCGGGGACACCATATATTTT. Amino acids: CASSYVTGDTIYF. This chain joins TRBV28 and TRBJ1-3; no firm D call. The CDR3 spans 13 residues. Germline CDR1 reads MDHEN; CDR2 reads SYDVKM. The V end lost 4 bases, the J end lost 8 bases, and 12 bases lay between the germline ends.

The chain carries TRBV7-8 and TRBJ2-5, with D uncertain. CDR1 is SGHVS and CDR2 is FQNEAQ in the germline V gene. This CDR3 contains 11 residues. The V gene lost 4 bases and the J gene lost 5 bases, with 5 bases spanning the gap. The CDR3 is CASSSVETQYF. The CDR3, as DNA: TGTGCCAGCAGCTCGGTTGAGACCCAGTACTTC.

The chain uses TRBV6-5 and TRBJ2-7; TRBD2 is a possible D gene (6 bases). The CDR3 is 13 residues long. Germline V gene lookup returns CDR1 MNHEY and CDR2 SVGAGI. Trimming cost V 7 bases and J 2 bases, with 12 bases left between them. CDR3 DNA sequence: TGTGCCAGCATAGGGACTGGCACCTACGAGCAGTACTTC. Translated: CASIGTGTYEQYF.

The rearrangement uses TRBV28 and TRBJ1-1, with D perhaps matching TRBD1 (5 bases). CDR3 length: 15 residues. Germline V CDR1 and CDR2: MDHEN, SYDVKM. The V end lost 2 bases, the J end lost 3 bases, and 13 bases lay between the germline ends. CDR3 residues: CASSLPLTGYTEAFF. The CDR3 DNA is TGTGCCAGCAGTTTACCTTTAACAGGATACACTGAAGCTTTCTTT.

This clone was counted only a few times. The rearrangement links TRBV27 to TRBJ2-7; 7 bases align to TRBD1. CDR3 length: 14 amino acids. The germline V gene encodes CDR1 MNHEY and CDR2 SMNVEV (reference sequence). Trimming at V came to 6 bases and at J to 3 bases, leaving 8 bases not matched to a gene. DNA for the CDR3: TGTGCCAGCAGGCAAGGACAGGATTACTACGAGCAGTACTTC. Translating gives CASRQGQDYYEQYF.

Only a few counts were recorded for this clone. The chain links TRBV7-6 to TRBJ2-3; D is perhaps TRBD2 (6 bases). Germline CDR1 SGHVS, CDR2 FNYEAQ. The CDR3 runs 15 residues. The V and J ends lost 5 bases and 0 bases respectively, with 12 bases between them. This CDR3 reads CASSLRLGSTDTQYF. The CDR3 DNA reads as TGTGCCAGCAGCCTAAGACTAGGTAGCACAGATACGCAGTATTTT.

The chain carries TRBV7-8 and TRBJ1-1; D may be TRBD1 (5 bases). CDR1 is SGHVS and CDR2 is FQNEAQ in the germline V gene. The CDR3 runs to 15 residues. Trimming stripped 4 bases from V and 6 bases from J, with 18 bases between. The CDR3 region has the DNA TGTGCCAGCAGCTACCAGGGTACGGGCAGGGCTGAAGCTTTCTTT. This encodes CASSYQGTGRAEAFF.

This chain connects TRBV28 to TRBJ1-2; no definite D call. The CDR3 is 15 residues long. The ends were cut back, 6 bases at V and 7 bases at J, with 21 bases in the middle. Germline-derived CDR1 and CDR2 are MDHEN and SYDVKM. The CDR3 DNA sequence: TGTGCCAGCAGACTTCCGGGAGGGAAGGCAGGTGGCTACACCTTC. Translation gives CASRLPGGKAGGYTF.

The chain employs TRBV2 and TRBJ2-1, with 7 bases fitting TRBD2. CDR3 size: 12 residues. V shed 4 bases, J shed 9 bases, and the junction held 3 bases outside the gene matches. Germline V CDR1 and CDR2: SNHLY, FYNNEI. The CDR3 reads CASSVERGEQFF. The CDR3 coding sequence is TGTGCCAGCAGTGTGGAGCGGGGTGAGCAGTTCTTC.

This chain joins TRBV7-6 and TRBJ2-1, with 9 bases aligning to TRBD2. Germline V gives CDR1 SGHVS, CDR2 FNYEAQ. CDR3 size: 15 residues. V lost 0 bases to trimming and J lost 9 bases; unmatched junction nucleotides: 6. The CDR3 DNA sequence: TGTGCCAGCAGCTTAGCGCGGGGGGGCCAAGGTGAGCAGTTCTTC. Its translation is CASSLARGGQGEQFF.

V is TRBV25-1 and J is TRBJ1-1; the D is unclear. The germline gives CDR1 MGHDK, CDR2 SYGVNS. Trimming shortened V by 2 bases and J by 1 base, and 5 bases separated the two germline ends. This CDR3 contains 13 residues. CDR3 region: CASSEQANTEAFF. DNA for the CDR3: TGTGCCAGCAGTGAACAGGCGAACACTGAAGCTTTCTTT.

On this clone: The sample has other DNA sequences that encode this CDR3 too. The chain employs TRBV18 and TRBJ1-2; D remains unclear. V lost 0 bases and J 2 bases, leaving 7 bases between the germline ends. The germline V gene encodes CDR1 KGHSH and CDR2 LQKENI. The CDR3 consists of 14 residues. Here the CDR3 reads CASSPPERNYGYTF. CDR3 in DNA: TGTGCCAGCTCACCACCAGAACGGAACTATGGCTACACCTTC.

The chain employs TRBV30 and TRBJ1-4; weak D call: TRBD1 (5 bases). This CDR3 has 16 residues. V shed 1 base and J shed 4 bases, with 16 bases lying between them. Germline V CDR1 and CDR2: GTSNPN, SVGIG (reference sequence). The CDR3 reads CAWSGHGTAVNEKLFF. The CDR3 bases are TGTGCCTGGAGTGGGCACGGGACTGCGGTTAATGAAAAACTGTTTTTT. Combining the CDR3 with reference TRBV30 and TRBJ1-4 gives the whole variable domain SQTIHQWPATLVQPVGSPLSLECTVEGTSNPNLYWYRQAAGRGLQLLFYSVGIGQISSEVPQNLSASRPQDRQFILSSKKLLLSDSGFYLCAWSGHGTAVNEKLFFGSGTQLSVL.

V usage is TRBV28 and J usage is TRBJ2-7; D is possibly TRBD2 (6 bases). V was pared by 2 bases and J by 4 bases, with 12 bases between. The CDR3 covers 14 residues. Germline V gene sequence: CDR1 MDHEN, CDR2 SYDVKM. CDR3 amino acids: CASSLLGTAYEQYF. Written as DNA, the CDR3 is TGTGCCAGCAGTTTACTCGGGACTGCATACGAGCAGTACTTC.

V and J are TRBV19 and TRBJ2-3; 11 positions match TRBD2. J was trimmed by 6 bases and V by 1 base; bases with no gene match: 12. Germline CDR1 is LNHDA and CDR2 is SQIVND (reference sequence). The CDR3 covers 18 residues. CDR3 coding DNA: TGTGCCAGTAGTATAGTCGGACTAGCGGGTGGGGTATTGGATACGCAGTATTTT. Translated, it gives CASSIVGLAGGVLDTQYF.

The chain carries TRBV7-3 and TRBJ2-5; TRBD1 agrees at 8 bases. V lost 5 bases to trimming and J lost 2 bases; unmatched junction nucleotides: 1. CDR3 size: 13 residues. Germline V CDR1 and CDR2: SGHTA, FQGTGA. DNA of the CDR3: TGTGCCAGCAGCCGGGACAGGCAAGAGACCCAGTACTTC. Translated: CASSRDRQETQYF. Full variable domain (outside the CDR3, taken from reference TRBV7-3 and TRBJ2-5): GAGVSQTPSNKVTEKGKYVELRCDPISGHTALYWYRQSLGQGPEFLIYFQGTGAADDSGLPNDRFFAVRPEGSVSTLKIQRTERGDSAVYLCASSRDRQETQYFGPGTRLLVL.

In this sample, this clone is large. CDR3 residues: CASSQERTGLQYEQFF. CDR3 bases: TGCGCCAGCAGCCAAGAAAGGACAGGGTTACAATACGAGCAGTTCTTC. The chain links TRBV4-1 to TRBJ2-1; 8 bases line up with TRBD1. With V trimmed by 0 bases and J by 10 bases, 11 bases remained unmatched. Germline V gene data show CDR1 as MGHRA and CDR2 as YSYEKL. The CDR3 is made up of 16 amino acids.

Details on this clone: The junction differs from germline at one of its ends, possibly a read error. The chain joins TRBV6-5 to TRBJ2-5; 7 bases are a match to TRBD1. Germline CDR1 MNHEY, CDR2 SVGAGI. CDR3 length equals 15 residues. The CDR3 reads CVSSPDRVYQETQYF. The CDR3 DNA follows: TGTGTCAGCAGTCCTGACAGGGTGTACCAAGAGACCCAGTACTTC.

A remark on this clone: A read error may account for a junction end that differs from germline. The identical CDR3 is also encoded by other nucleotide sequences in the sample. This rearrangement joins TRBV7-9 to TRBJ2-2; 12 bases match TRBD1. Per the germline V gene, CDR1 is SEHNR and CDR2 is FQNEAQ (reference sequence). The CDR3 has 16 residues. The CDR3 loop is CASRAGTGGRTGELFF. In nucleotides, the CDR3 is TGTGCCAGCAGAGCCGGGACAGGGGGCCGCACCGGGGAACTGTTTTTT.

This clone was counted once. The V gene is TRBV5-6, the J gene TRBJ2-7; tentatively, D is TRBD1 (6 bases). Germline assignment: CDR1 SGHDT and CDR2 YYEEEE. Trimming took off 5 bases at V and 0 bases at J, with 15 bases between the two ends. The CDR3 spans 15 residues. The CDR3 spells CASRRQVMGSYEQYF. The CDR3 DNA sequence: TGTGCCAGCAGACGACAGGTTATGGGCTCCTACGAGCAGTACTTC.

This clone was detected once. The rearrangement links TRBV7-7 to TRBJ2-5; no firm D call. Germline loops: CDR1 SSHAT, CDR2 FNYEAQ (reference sequence). The CDR3 runs 13 residues. V lost 5 bases to trimming and J lost 5 bases, with 12 bases between them. In DNA, the CDR3 is TGTGCCAGCAGCCCCTGGGCACGGGAGACCCAGTACTTC. Translated: CASSPWARETQYF.

The rearrangement uses TRBV27 and TRBJ1-2, with TRBD1 matching over 9 bases. This CDR3 is 13 amino acids long. The junction had 7 bases not matched to a gene; V was cut back by 6 bases and J by 8 bases. Looked up from germline, CDR1 is MNHEY and CDR2 is SMNVEV (reference sequence). CDR3 in amino acids: CASRPTGGGGYTF. CDR3 coding DNA: TGTGCCAGCAGACCTACAGGGGGCGGCGGCTACACCTTC.